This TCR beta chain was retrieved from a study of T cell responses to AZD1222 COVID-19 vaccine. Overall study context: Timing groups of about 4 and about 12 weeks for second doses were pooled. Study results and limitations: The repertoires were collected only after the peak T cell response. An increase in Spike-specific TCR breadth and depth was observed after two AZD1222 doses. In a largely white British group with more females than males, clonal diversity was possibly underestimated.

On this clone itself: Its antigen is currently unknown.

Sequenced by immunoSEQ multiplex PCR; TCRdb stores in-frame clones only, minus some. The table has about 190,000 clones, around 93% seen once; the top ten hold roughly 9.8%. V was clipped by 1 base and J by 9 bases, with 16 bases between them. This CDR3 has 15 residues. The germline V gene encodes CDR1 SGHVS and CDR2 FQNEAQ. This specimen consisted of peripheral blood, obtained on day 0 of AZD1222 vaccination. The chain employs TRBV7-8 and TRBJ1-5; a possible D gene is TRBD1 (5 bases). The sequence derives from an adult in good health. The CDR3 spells CASSLDGQGIRPQHF. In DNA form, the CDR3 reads TGTGCCAGCAGCTTAGACGGCCAGGGTATACGGCCCCAGCATTTT.